This T cell receptor beta chain was captured in a study of Ad26.COV2.S vaccination and SARS-CoV-2 variants. Study results and limitations: Vaccinated individuals (as opposed to placebo recipients) had higher spike-specific TCR breadth.

About this clone itself: The antigen is not known.

Noted treatment: about 20 received Ad26.COV2.S at low or high dose, single or two shots; several received placebo; per-sample allocation not given. Specimens were obtained on day 63 following the first vaccine or placebo injection. This Boston cohort included adults aged 18-55 years. Produced via immunoSEQ multiplex PCR; TCRdb's table is partial and in-frame only. This sample has about 460,000 clones, with approximately 90% found just once. The material was peripheral blood, obtained in a trial of Ad26.COV2.S vaccine versus placebo. This sequence was found in a person between 18 and 65 years old who received the Ad26.COV2.S COVID-19 vaccine or a placebo.

As DNA, the CDR3 is TGTGCCAGCACCGCGGACAGGGGGAATTGGGCCTACGAGCAGTACTTC. Protein product: CASTADRGNWAYEQYF. The chain has TRBV28 and TRBJ2-7, with TRBD1 matching 10 bases. The CDR3 contains 16 residues. CDR1 and CDR2 (germline): MDHEN, SYDVKM. V was pared by 7 bases and J by 2 bases, with 11 bases of the junction left unmatched. The whole variable domain, remainder taken from reference TRBV28 and TRBJ2-7, is DVKVTQSSRYLVKRTGEKVFLECVQDMDHENMFWYRQDPGLGLRLIYFSYDVKMKEKGDIPEGYSVSREKKERFSLILESASTNQTSMYLCASTADRGNWAYEQYFGPGTRLTVT.